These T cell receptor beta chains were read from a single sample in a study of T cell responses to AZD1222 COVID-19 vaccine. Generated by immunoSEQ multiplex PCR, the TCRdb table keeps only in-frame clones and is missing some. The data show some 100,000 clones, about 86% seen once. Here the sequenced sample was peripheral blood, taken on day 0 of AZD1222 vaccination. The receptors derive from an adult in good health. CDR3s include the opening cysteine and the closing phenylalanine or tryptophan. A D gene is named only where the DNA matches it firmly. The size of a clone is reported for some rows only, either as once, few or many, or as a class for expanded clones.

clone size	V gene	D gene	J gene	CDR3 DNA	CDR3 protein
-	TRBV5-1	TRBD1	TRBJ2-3	TGCGCCAGCAGCGCGACAGGGGACACAGATACGCAGTATTTT	CASSATGDTDTQYF
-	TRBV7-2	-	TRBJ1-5	TGTGCCAGCAGCTTGGTGGGGGGGGATCAGCCCCAGCATTTT	CASSLVGGDQPQHF
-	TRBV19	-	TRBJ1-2	TGTGCCATTGCCAAGGATGGGGGAACCTATGGCTACACCTTC	CAIAKDGGTYGYTF
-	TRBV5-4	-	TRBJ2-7	TGTGCCAGCAGCTTGAACCTCGACGAGCAGTACTTC	CASSLNLDEQYF
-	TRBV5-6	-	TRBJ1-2	TGTGCCGCTGCCCGTGGGCAGACCGGTGGCTATGGCTACACCTTC	CAAARGQTGGYGYTF
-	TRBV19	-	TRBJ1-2	TGTGCCACCAACCCAGGGAGTTCTCGCTATGGCTACACCTTC	CATNPGSSRYGYTF
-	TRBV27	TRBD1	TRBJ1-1	TGTGCCAGCAGTCCAGGGGGCCCTGAAGCTTTCTTT	CASSPGGPEAFF
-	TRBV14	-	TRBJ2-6	TGTGCCAGCAGCCGAGATCCTGGGGCCAACGTCCTGACTTTC	CASSRDPGANVLTF
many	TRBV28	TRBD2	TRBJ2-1	TGTGCCAGCAGTCCGCCCAGCGGGAGCCTCAATGAGCAGTTCTTC	CASSPPSGSLNEQFF
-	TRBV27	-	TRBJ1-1	TGTGCCAGCAGTGTCAGACAGCGGGTTTATGAAGCTTTCTTT	CASSVRQRVYEAFF
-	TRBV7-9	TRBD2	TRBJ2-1	TGTGCCAGCAGCTTAGAGCCGGGACTAGCGGGAGTGTATGAGCAGTTCTTC	CASSLEPGLAGVYEQFF
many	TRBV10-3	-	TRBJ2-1	TGTGCCATCAGTGAATTGTTTACGGAAATGCAGTTCTTC	CAISELFTEMQFF
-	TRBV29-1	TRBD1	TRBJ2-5	TGCAGCGTTGGCCGGGACAGAGGTGGGAAGACCCAGTACTTC	CSVGRDRGGKTQYF
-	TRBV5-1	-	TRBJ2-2	TGCGCCAGCAGCTTGATCCGCGGGATCTCCTCCGGGGAGCTGTTTTTT	CASSLIRGISSGELFF
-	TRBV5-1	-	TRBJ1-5	TGCGCCAGCAGCTTAAATGGTCAGGCCGGCCAGCCCCAGCATTTT	CASSLNGQAGQPQHF